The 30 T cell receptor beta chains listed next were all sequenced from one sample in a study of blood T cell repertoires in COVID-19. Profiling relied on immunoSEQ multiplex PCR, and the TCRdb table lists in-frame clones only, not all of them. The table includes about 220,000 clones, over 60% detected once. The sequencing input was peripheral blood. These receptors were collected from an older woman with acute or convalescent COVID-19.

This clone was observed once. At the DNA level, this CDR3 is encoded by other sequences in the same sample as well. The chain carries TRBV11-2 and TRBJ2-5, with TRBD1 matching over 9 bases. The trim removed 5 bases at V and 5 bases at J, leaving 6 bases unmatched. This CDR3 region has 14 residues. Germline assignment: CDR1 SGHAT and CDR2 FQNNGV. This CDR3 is CASSRTGGAETQYF. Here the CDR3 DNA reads TGTGCCAGCAGCCGCACAGGGGGCGCGGAGACCCAGTACTTC.

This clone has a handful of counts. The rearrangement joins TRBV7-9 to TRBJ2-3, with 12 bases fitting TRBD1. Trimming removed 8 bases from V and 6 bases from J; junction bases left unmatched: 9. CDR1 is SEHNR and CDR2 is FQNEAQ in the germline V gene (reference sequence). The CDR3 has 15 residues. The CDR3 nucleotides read TGTGCCAGCGAGATGGGACAGGGGGCCTTGGATACGCAGTATTTT. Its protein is CASEMGQGALDTQYF.

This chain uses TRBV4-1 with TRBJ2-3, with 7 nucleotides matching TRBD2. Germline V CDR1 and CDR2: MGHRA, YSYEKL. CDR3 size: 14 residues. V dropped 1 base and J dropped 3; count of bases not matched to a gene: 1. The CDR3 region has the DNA TGCGCCAGCAGCCAAGGAGCGGGGACAGATACGCAGTATTTT. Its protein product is CASSQGAGTDTQYF.

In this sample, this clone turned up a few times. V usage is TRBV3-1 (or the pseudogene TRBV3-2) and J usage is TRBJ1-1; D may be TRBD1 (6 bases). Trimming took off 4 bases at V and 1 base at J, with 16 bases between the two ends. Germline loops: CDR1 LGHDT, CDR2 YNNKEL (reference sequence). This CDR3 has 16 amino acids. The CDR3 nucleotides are TGTGCCAGCAGCCCAGAAACCTTACAGGGGAACACTGAAGCTTTCTTT. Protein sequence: CASSPETLQGNTEAFF.

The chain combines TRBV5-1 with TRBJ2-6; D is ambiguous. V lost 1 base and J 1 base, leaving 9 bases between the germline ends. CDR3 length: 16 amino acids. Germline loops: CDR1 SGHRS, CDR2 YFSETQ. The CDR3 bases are TGCGCCAGCAGCTTGTGGGCCGGATCTGGGGCCAACGTCCTGACTTTC. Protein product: CASSLWAGSGANVLTF.

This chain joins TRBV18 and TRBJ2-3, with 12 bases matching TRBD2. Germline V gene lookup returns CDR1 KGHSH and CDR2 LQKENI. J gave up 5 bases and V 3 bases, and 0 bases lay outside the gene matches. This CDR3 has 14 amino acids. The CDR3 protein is CASSPTSGGDTQYF. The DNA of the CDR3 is TGTGCCAGCTCACCGACTAGCGGGGGAGATACGCAGTATTTT.

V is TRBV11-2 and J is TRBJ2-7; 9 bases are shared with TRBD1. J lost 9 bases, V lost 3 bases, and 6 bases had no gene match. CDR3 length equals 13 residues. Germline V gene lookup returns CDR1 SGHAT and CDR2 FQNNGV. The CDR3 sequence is CASSLDGQGTQYF. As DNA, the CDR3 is TGTGCCAGCAGCTTGGACGGACAGGGGACGCAGTACTTC.

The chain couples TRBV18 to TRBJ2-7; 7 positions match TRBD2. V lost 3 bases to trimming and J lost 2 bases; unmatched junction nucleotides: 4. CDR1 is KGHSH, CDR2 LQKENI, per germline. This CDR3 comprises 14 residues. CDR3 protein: CASSPGREAYEQYF. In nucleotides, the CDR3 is TGTGCCAGCTCACCGGGTCGGGAGGCCTACGAGCAGTACTTC.

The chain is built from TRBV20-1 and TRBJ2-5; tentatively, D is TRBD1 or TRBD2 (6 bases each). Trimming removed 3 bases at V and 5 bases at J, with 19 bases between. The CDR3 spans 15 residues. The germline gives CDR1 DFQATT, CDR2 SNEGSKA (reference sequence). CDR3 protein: CSASGGLTGLETQYF. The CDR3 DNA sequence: TGCAGTGCTAGTGGGGGGCTAACAGGGCTTGAGACCCAGTACTTC.

The CDR3 DNA reads TGTGCCAGCAGCGCCGGGACAGGTGATGGCTACACCTTC. It yields the protein CASSAGTGDGYTF. The rearrangement uses TRBV9 and TRBJ1-2, with 8 bases fitting TRBD1. The CDR3 has 13 residues. V lost 3 bases, J lost 6 bases, and 4 bases stayed unmatched. The germline V gene has CDR1 SGDLS and CDR2 YYNGEE.

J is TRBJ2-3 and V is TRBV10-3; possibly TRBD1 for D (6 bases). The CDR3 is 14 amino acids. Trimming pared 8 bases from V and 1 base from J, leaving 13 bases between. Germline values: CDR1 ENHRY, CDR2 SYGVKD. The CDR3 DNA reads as TGTGCCATCGGCCAAGAGGGGGGCACAGATACGCAGTATTTT. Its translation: CAIGQEGGTDTQYF.

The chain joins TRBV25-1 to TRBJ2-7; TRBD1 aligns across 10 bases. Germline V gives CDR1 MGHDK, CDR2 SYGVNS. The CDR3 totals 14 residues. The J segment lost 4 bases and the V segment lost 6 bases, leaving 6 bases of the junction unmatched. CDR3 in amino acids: CASSKTGGRYEQYF. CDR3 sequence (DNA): TGTGCCAGCAGCAAGACAGGGGGCAGGTACGAGCAGTACTTC.

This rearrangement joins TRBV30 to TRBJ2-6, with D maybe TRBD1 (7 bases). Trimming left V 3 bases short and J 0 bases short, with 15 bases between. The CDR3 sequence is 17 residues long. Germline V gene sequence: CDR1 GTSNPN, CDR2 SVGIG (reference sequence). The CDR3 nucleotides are TGTGCCTGGAGCCAGGGGGGAATGTTCTCTGGGGCCAACGTCCTGACTTTC. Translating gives CAWSQGGMFSGANVLTF.

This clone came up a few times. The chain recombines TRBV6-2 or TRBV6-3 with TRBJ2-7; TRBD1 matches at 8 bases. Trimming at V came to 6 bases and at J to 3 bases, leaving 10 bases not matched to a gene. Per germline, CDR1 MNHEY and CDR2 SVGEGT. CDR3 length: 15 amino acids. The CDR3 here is CASSNQRQGSYEQYF. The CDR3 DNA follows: TGTGCCAGCAGCAATCAAAGACAGGGGAGCTACGAGCAGTACTTC.

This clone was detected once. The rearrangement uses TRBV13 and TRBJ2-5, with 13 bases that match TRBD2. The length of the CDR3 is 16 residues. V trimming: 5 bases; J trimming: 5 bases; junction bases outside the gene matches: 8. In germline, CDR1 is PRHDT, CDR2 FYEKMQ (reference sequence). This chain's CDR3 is CASSPRTSGGGETQYF. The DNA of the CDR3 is TGTGCCAGCAGCCCCCGGACTAGCGGGGGAGGGGAGACCCAGTACTTC.

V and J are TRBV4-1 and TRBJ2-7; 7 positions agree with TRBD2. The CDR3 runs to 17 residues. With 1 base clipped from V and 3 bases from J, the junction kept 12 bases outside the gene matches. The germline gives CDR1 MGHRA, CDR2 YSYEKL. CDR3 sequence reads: CASSQVALGLRDYEQYF. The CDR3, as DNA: TGCGCCAGCAGCCAAGTGGCCCTGGGACTAAGGGACTACGAGCAGTACTTC.

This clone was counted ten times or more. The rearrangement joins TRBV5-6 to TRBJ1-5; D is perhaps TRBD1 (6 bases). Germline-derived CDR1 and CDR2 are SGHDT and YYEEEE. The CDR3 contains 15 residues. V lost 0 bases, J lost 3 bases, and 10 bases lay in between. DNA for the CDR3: TGTGCCAGCAGCTTGGGACAGGTCAACAATCAGCCCCAGCATTTT. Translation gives CASSLGQVNNQPQHF.

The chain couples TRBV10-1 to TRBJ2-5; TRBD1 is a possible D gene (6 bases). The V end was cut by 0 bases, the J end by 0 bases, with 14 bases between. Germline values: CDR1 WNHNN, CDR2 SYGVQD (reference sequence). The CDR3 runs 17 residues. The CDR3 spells CASSESSGVTNQETQYF. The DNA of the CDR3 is TGCGCCAGCAGTGAGTCGTCAGGGGTCACCAACCAAGAGACCCAGTACTTC.

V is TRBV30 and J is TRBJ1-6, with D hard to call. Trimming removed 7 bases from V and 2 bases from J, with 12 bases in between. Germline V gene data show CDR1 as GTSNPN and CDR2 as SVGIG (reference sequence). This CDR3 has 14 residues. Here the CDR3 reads CASYGATYNSPLHF. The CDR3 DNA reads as TGTGCCTCTTACGGAGCTACCTATAATTCACCCCTCCACTTT.

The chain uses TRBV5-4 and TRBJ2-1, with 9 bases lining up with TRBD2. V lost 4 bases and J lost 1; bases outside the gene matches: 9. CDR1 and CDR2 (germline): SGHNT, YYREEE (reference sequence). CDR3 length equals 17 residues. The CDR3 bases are TGTGCCAGCAGCGCGGGTGGCGGGGGGGCATCCTACAATGAGCAGTTCTTC. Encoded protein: CASSAGGGGASYNEQFF.

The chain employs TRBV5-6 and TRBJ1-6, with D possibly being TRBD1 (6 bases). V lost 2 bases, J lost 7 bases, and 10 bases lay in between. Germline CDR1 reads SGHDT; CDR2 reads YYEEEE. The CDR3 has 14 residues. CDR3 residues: CASSLVDRNSPLHF. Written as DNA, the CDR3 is TGTGCCAGCAGCTTAGTGGACAGAAATTCACCCCTCCACTTT.

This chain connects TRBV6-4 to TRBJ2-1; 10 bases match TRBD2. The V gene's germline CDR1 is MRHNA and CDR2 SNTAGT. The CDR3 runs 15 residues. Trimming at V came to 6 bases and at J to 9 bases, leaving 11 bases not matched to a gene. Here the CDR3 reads CASRITAGGAAEQFF. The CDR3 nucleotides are TGTGCCAGCAGAATCACAGCGGGGGGGGCCGCTGAGCAGTTCTTC.

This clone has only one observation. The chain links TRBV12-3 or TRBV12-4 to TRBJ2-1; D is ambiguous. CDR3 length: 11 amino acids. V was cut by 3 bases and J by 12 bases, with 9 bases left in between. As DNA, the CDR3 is TGTGCCAGCAGTTTTATGGGCACGCAGTTCTTC. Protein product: CASSFMGTQFF.

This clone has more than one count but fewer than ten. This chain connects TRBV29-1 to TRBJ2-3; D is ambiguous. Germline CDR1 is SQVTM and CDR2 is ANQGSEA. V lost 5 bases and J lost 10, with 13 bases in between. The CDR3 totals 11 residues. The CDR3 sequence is CSVSLESAQYF. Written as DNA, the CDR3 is TGCAGCGTTTCTCTAGAGTCTGCGCAGTATTTT.

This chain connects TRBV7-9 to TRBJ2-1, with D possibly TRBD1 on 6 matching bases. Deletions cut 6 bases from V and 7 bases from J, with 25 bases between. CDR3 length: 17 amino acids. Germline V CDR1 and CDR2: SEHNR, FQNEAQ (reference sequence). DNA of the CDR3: TGTGCCAGCAGTTACAACCCAGGGGCCCTCCCCCCAAATGAGCAGTTCTTC. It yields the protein CASSYNPGALPPNEQFF. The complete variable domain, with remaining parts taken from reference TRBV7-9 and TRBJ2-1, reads DTGVSQNPRHKITKRGQNVTFRCDPISEHNRLYWYRQTLGQGPEFLTYFQNEAQLEKSRLLSDRFSAERPKGSFSTLEIQRTEQGDSAMYLCASSYNPGALPPNEQFFGPGTRLTVL.

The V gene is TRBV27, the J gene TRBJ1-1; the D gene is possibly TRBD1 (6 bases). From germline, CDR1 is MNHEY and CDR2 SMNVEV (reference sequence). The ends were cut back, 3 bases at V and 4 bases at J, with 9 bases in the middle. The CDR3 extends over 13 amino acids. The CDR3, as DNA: TGTGCCAGCAGTTTCACAGGGCTCACTGAAGCTTTCTTT. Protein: CASSFTGLTEAFF.

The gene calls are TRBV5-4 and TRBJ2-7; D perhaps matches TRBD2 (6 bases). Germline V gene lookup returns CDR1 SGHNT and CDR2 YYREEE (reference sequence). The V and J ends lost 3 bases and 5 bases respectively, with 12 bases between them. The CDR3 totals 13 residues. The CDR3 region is CASSSAGSHEQYF. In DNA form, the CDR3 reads TGTGCCAGCAGCTCCGCGGGGTCCCACGAGCAGTACTTC.

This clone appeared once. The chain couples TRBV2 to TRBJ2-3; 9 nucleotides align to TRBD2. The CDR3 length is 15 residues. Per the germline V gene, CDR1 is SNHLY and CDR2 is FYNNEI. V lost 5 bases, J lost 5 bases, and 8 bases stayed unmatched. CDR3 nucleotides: TGTGCCAGCAGTACCGCGGGGGGGCCCGGAGATACGCAGTATTTT. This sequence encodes CASSTAGGPGDTQYF.

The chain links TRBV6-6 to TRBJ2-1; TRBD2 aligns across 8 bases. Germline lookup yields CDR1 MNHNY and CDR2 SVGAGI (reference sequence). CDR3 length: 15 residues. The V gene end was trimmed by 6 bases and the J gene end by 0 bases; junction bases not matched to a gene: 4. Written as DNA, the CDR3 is TGTGCCAGCAGATCCGGGACTAGCTCCTACAATGAGCAGTTCTTC. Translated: CASRSGTSSYNEQFF.

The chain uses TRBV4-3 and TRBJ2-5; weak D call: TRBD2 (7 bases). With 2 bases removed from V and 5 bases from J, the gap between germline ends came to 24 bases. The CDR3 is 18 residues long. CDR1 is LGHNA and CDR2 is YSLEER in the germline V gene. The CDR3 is CASSQKGGGLFQDETQYF. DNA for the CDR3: TGCGCCAGCAGCCAAAAGGGAGGGGGGCTATTCCAAGATGAGACCCAGTACTTC.